This T cell receptor (beta chain) emerged from a study of technical replicates of blood from four donors. Here immunoSEQ multiplex PCR was the method, and the copy in TCRdb shows in-frame clones only, minus some. Of 75,000 to 95,000 clones listed, about 89% are singletons. Germline V gives CDR1 MNHEY, CDR2 SMNVEV (reference sequence). The V gene lost 6 bases and the J gene lost 7 bases, with 16 bases spanning the gap. The CDR3 loop spans 14 amino acids. This chain links TRBV27 with TRBJ2-1, with D maybe TRBD1 (6 bases). Material: T cells isolated from PBMCs. This sequence was found in a human donor in good health. CDR3 residues: CASRSTTGLNEQFF. The CDR3 DNA sequence: TGTGCCAGCAGATCTACTACAGGGTTAAATGAGCAGTTCTTC.